This T cell receptor beta chain was recorded in a study of T cells after yellow fever vaccination. Overall study results and limits: A minor fraction of clonotypes spanned both CD4 and CD8 compartments.

5'RACE template switching added a universal primer site and UMIs to TCR cDNA. Each CDR3 protein gets one entry after TCRdb re-called the 5' RACE reads with MiXCR. The data hold 500,000 to 650,000 distinct CDR3 sequences, with roughly a sixth observed a single time. At least ten counts were recorded for this clonotype. The antigen is undetermined. The sample in question was PBMCs, obtained about 5 days after the first yellow fever vaccination. The clonotype comes from a man younger than 30 who received the YFV17D yellow fever vaccine.

CDR3 coding DNA: TGTGCCAGCAGCTTAGGCGATCGGGGGCCCGACACAGATACGCAGTATTTT. Protein product: CASSLGDRGPDTDTQYF. The J gene is TRBJ2-3, the V gene TRBV7-8; the D gene could be TRBD1 or TRBD2 (6 bases each). This CDR3 comprises 17 residues. V lost 1 base to trimming and J lost 2 bases, with 16 bases between them. Germline V gives CDR1 SGHVS, CDR2 FQNEAQ.